Sequencing of this TCR beta chain was carried out in a study of human T cells and chemical hapten exposure. Study-wide results and limits: As the donors had alopecia, their immune response may differ from healthy people's. Expanded TCRs were compared with controls, and the expanded TCRs formed significantly more large CDR3 similarity clusters.

Time point meaning: patch test 3, about 24 weeks after DPC sensitization. This sample's treatment: therapeutic diphenylcyclopropenone sensitization with weekly scalp DPC. Germline CDR1 reads SGHRS; CDR2 reads YFSETQ. V lost 4 bases and J 2 bases, leaving 13 bases between the germline ends. CDR3 size: 14 residues. TCRdb re-called the RACE reads through MiXCR, storing one row per CDR3 protein. Of 50,000 or so distinct CDR3 sequences listed, 9.9% are singletons. Turning to this clonotype: Antigen: not known.

The source of this sequence is a woman aged 40 to 50 with alopecia areata. Some clones in this sample may be carry-over from other donors' samples. The material sequenced was whole blood, taken in connection with sensitization to the hapten diphenylcyclopropenone (DPC). The chain is built from TRBV5-1 and TRBJ2-7; D is possibly TRBD1 or TRBD2 (5 bases each). CDR3 sequence (DNA): TGCGCCAGCAGCACCGGGGCCCCCCCCTACGAGCAGTACTTC. Protein: CASSTGAPPYEQYF.